The clone carrying this TCR beta chain was recorded a few times. This CDR3 contains 13 residues. Trimming cost V 4 bases and J 5 bases; bases outside gene matches: 1. Germline V gives CDR1 SGHVS, CDR2 FQNEAQ. Profiling relied on immunoSEQ multiplex PCR, and the TCRdb table lists in-frame clones only, not all of them. The repertoire holds over 50,000 clones, with more than 70% as singletons. These data originate in a study of technical replicates of blood from several donors. The rearrangement joins TRBV7-8 to TRBJ1-5, with 8 nucleotides matching TRBD1. The sample comprised PBMCs. The TCR sequence derives from a human donor in good health. Some clones in this sample may be carry-over from other donors' samples. The DNA of the CDR3 is TGTGCCAGCAGCTCAGGGGGCGATCAGCCCCAGCATTTT. Translated: CASSSGGDQPQHF. Supplemented by reference TRBV7-8 and TRBJ1-5, the full variable domain reads GAGVSQSPRYKVAKRGQDVALRCDPISGHVSLFWYQQALGQGPEFLTYFQNEAQLDKSGLPSDRFFAERPEGSVSTLKIQRTQQEDSAVYLCASSSGGDQPQHFGDGTRLSIL.